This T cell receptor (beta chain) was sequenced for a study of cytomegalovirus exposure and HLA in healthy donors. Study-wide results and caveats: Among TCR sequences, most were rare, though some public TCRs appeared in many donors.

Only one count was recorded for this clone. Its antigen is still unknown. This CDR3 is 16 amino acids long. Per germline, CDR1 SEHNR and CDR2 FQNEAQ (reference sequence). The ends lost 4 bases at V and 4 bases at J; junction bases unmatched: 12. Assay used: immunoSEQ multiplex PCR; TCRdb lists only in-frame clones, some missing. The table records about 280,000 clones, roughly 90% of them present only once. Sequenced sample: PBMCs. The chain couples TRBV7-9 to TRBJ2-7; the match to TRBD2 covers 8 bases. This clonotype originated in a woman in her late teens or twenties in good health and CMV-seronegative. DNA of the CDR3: TGTGCCAGCAGCTCTTCGACGGGACTAGAGCTATACGAGCAGTACTTC. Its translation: CASSSSTGLELYEQYF.